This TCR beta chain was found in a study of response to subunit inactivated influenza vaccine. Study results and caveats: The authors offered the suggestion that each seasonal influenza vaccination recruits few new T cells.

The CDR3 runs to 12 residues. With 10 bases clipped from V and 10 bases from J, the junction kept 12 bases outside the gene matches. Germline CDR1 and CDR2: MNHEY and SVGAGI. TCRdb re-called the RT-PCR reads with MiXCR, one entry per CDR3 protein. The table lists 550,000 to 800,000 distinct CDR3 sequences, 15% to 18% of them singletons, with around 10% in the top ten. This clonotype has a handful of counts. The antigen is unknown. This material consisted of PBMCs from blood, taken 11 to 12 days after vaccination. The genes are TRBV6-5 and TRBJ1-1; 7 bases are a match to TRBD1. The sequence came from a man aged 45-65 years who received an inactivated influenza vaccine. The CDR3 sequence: CATGYRGYGAFF. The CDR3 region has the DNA TGTGCCACCGGTTACAGGGGTTATGGAGCTTTCTTT.